Given below is one T cell receptor (beta chain) in context. This record belongs to a study of blood T cell repertoires in COVID-19. In the study overall: The cDNA or gDNA used as material had been derived from T cells, B-cell-depleted T cells, or PBMCs.

The CDR3 contains 12 residues. The germline V and J ends were trimmed by 4 bases and 0 bases, with 7 bases remaining between them. Germline CDR1 is GTSNPN and CDR2 is SVGIG (reference sequence). TCRdb's copy holds only in-frame clones and misses some; the assay was immunoSEQ multiplex PCR. The table records roughly 410,000 clones, 70% to 90% of them present only once. The specimen was peripheral blood. The clonotype was recovered from a man aged 35-49 years with acute or convalescent COVID-19. This chain connects TRBV30 to TRBJ2-7; no clear D gene. This CDR3 is CAWTQNSYEQYF. The CDR3 bases are TGTGCCTGGACTCAGAACTCCTACGAGCAGTACTTC. The variable domain in full, completed from reference TRBV30 and TRBJ2-7, reads SQTIHQWPATLVQPVGSPLSLECTVEGTSNPNLYWYRQAAGRGLQLLFYSVGIGQISSEVPQNLSASRPQDRQFILSSKKLLLSDSGFYLCAWTQNSYEQYFGPGTRLTVT.